This passage covers 26 T cell receptor beta chains from one sample sequenced in a study of blood T cells in healthy people across ages. Next came a second PCR, run for about 6 to 11 cycles, which used a sample-barcoded 5' primer along with a J-beta primer mix. TCRdb processed the 5' RACE reads anew with MiXCR; each CDR3 protein has one entry. This table holds over 600,000 distinct CDR3 sequences, under 25% found once. The source material was blood. The receptor source for this set is a man aged 65-85 years in good health.

The chain uses TRBV9 and TRBJ1-5; 9 nucleotides line up with TRBD1. From germline, CDR1 is SGDLS and CDR2 YYNGEE. Losses at the gene ends were 7 bases for V and 6 bases for J; bases not matched to a gene: 2. The CDR3 contains 12 residues. The CDR3 loop is CASGTGSQPQHF. The CDR3 region has the DNA TGTGCCAGCGGGACAGGGAGTCAGCCCCAGCATTTT.

This clonotype was seen a few times. V and J are TRBV20-1 and TRBJ2-7; 11 nucleotides match TRBD2. V dropped 6 bases and J dropped 0; count of bases not matched to a gene: 7. The CDR3 is 15 residues long. Germline assignment: CDR1 DFQATT and CDR2 SNEGSKA (reference sequence). CDR3 sequence reads: CSAPGLADISYEQYF. CDR3 nucleotides: TGCAGTGCGCCGGGACTAGCGGACATCTCCTACGAGCAGTACTTC.

The V gene is TRBV6-6, the J gene TRBJ2-3; possible D gene TRBD2, 6 bases. This CDR3 region has 14 residues. Germline CDR1 reads MNHNY; CDR2 reads SVGAGI (reference sequence). V lost 4 bases to trimming and J lost 4 bases, with 12 bases between them. DNA for the CDR3: TGTGCCAGCAGTTCCGGGAGTTCGGCAGATACGCAGTATTTT. Protein: CASSSGSSADTQYF.

In this sample, this clonotype turned up a few times. The chain links TRBV20-1 to TRBJ1-1, with D unresolved. With 4 bases removed from V and 4 bases from J, the gap between germline ends came to 19 bases. Germline CDR1 reads DFQATT; CDR2 reads SNEGSKA (reference sequence). The CDR3 runs to 15 residues. CDR3 protein: CSANPIPYGPTEAFF. The CDR3 DNA is TGCAGTGCTAACCCGATACCGTATGGGCCCACTGAAGCTTTCTTT.

The CDR3 loop reads CSAETGSGNTIYF. The CDR3 coding sequence is TGCAGTGCGGAAACAGGGTCTGGAAACACCATATATTTT. The V and J genes are TRBV20-1 and TRBJ1-3, with D perhaps TRBD1 (6 bases). The V end lost 6 bases, the J end lost 1 base, and 10 bases lay between the germline ends. CDR1 DFQATT and CDR2 SNEGSKA come from the germline V gene (reference sequence). There are 13 residues in the CDR3.

A single count supports this clonotype. The chain links TRBV6-6 to TRBJ2-5; D is ambiguous. The end of the DNA fits TRBJ2-7 better, so the J call may be wrong. Looked up from germline, CDR1 is MNHNY and CDR2 is SVGAGI (reference sequence). This CDR3 comprises 12 residues. Written as DNA, the CDR3 is TGTGCCAGCAGTTACCGGACGGACGAGCAGTACTTC. As protein: CASSYRTDEQYF.

Only a few counts were recorded for this clonotype. The chain is built from TRBV12-3 or TRBV12-4 and TRBJ2-2; D is possibly TRBD1 (7 bases). The germline V and J ends were trimmed by 5 bases and 6 bases, with 16 bases remaining between them. CDR3 size: 15 residues. The CDR3 region is CASSRQGGNSGELFF. As DNA, the CDR3 is TGTGCCAGCAGTCGACAGGGAGGAAACTCCGGGGAGCTGTTTTTT.

This clonotype was seen only a few times. The V gene is TRBV18, the J gene TRBJ1-4; 8 nucleotides agree with TRBD1. Germline CDR1 reads KGHSH; CDR2 reads LQKENI. The CDR3 has 15 amino acids. Trimming removed 3 bases from V and 5 bases from J; junction bases left unmatched: 5. The CDR3 reads CASSPPTGVNEKLFF. DNA for the CDR3: TGTGCCAGCTCACCTCCGACAGGGGTGAATGAAAAACTGTTTTTT.

J is TRBJ2-7 and V is TRBV20-1, with TRBD2 as a possible D gene (6 bases). CDR3 size: 14 residues. V was pared by 5 bases and J by 5 bases, with 19 bases between. Germline lookup yields CDR1 DFQATT and CDR2 SNEGSKA (reference sequence). CDR3 sequence (DNA): TGCAGTGCTCCGAACCGGGAGCTAATCGACGAGCAGTACTTC. This encodes CSAPNRELIDEQYF.

There are many counts of this clonotype. The chain uses TRBV6-2 or TRBV6-3 and TRBJ2-6; 10 nucleotides match TRBD1. This CDR3 has 18 residues. J gave up 0 bases and V 4 bases, and 6 bases lay outside the gene matches. CDR1 is MNHEY and CDR2 is SVGEGT in the germline V gene. The CDR3 DNA is TGTGCCAGCAGTTTACCGGGACAGGGGACCTCTGGGGCCAACGTCCTGACTTTC. It encodes CASSLPGQGTSGANVLTF.

V gene TRBV6-2 or TRBV6-3 combines with J gene TRBJ1-5; D is possibly TRBD1 (5 bases). Germline values: CDR1 MNHEY, CDR2 SVGEGT. CDR3 size: 16 residues. Trimming took off 0 bases at V and 2 bases at J, with 11 bases between the two ends. CDR3 coding DNA: TGTGCCAGCAGTTACTCGAAAGGGGCCGGCAATCAGCCCCAGCATTTT. Protein sequence: CASSYSKGAGNQPQHF.

The chain's CDR3 is CSAEAVAGHEQYF. DNA for the CDR3: TGCAGTGCTGAGGCGGTAGCGGGCCACGAGCAGTACTTC. This chain links TRBV20-1 with TRBJ2-7; 7 bases line up with TRBD2. This CDR3 spans 13 amino acids. CDR1 and CDR2 (germline): DFQATT, SNEGSKA (reference sequence). J was trimmed by 5 bases and V by 5 bases; bases with no gene match: 9.

Comment on this clonotype: Mismatch with germline at one junction end may stem from a read error. CDR3 sequence (DNA): TGTGCCGGCAGCCTAGGGGGCGAGCAGTTCTTT. As protein: CAGSLGGEQFF. The chain has TRBV3-1 and TRBJ2-1; 7 positions agree with TRBD1. From germline, CDR1 is LGHDT and CDR2 YNNKEL (reference sequence). CDR3 length equals 11 residues.

This chain uses TRBV28 with TRBJ2-5, with TRBD1 identical over 8 bases. V lost 7 bases to trimming and J lost 3 bases; unmatched junction nucleotides: 7. The CDR3 runs to 14 residues. CDR1 is MDHEN, CDR2 SYDVKM, per germline. CDR3 in amino acids: CASTTTGGKETQYF. The CDR3 nucleotides read TGTGCCAGCACCACTACAGGGGGGAAAGAGACCCAGTACTTC. The full variable domain, its missing parts supplied by reference TRBV28 and TRBJ2-5, is DVKVTQSSRYLVKRTGEKVFLECVQDMDHENMFWYRQDPGLGLRLIYFSYDVKMKEKGDIPEGYSVSREKKERFSLILESASTNQTSMYLCASTTTGGKETQYFGPGTRLLVL.

This clonotype was counted only a few times. The chain has TRBV20-1 and TRBJ2-3; 10 positions agree with TRBD2. CDR3 size: 15 residues. Trimming removed 4 bases from V and 1 base from J; junction bases left unmatched: 5. Per germline, CDR1 DFQATT and CDR2 SNEGSKA (reference sequence). This CDR3 is CSANSGTSGTDTQYF. In DNA form, the CDR3 reads TGCAGTGCTAACTCCGGGACTAGCGGCACAGATACGCAGTATTTT.

The chain employs TRBV7-6 and TRBJ2-5; D is ambiguous. With the DNA end fitting TRBJ2-7 better, the J assignment may be wrong. Germline V gives CDR1 SGHVS, CDR2 FNYEAQ. CDR3 length equals 14 residues. CDR3 sequence: CASSPDLRDYEQYF. The CDR3 DNA reads TGTGCCAGCAGCCCGGACCTTCGAGACTACGAGCAGTACTTC.

This clonotype has only one observation. The chain joins TRBV7-9 to TRBJ1-2; 9 nucleotides line up with TRBD1. V lost 1 base to trimming and J lost 6 bases; unmatched junction nucleotides: 9. From germline, CDR1 is SEHNR and CDR2 FQNEAQ (reference sequence). CDR3 length: 16 amino acids. CDR3: CASSLESGTGKNGYTF. CDR3 DNA sequence: TGTGCCAGCAGCTTAGAGTCTGGGACAGGGAAGAATGGCTACACCTTC.

The V call is TRBV29-1, the J call TRBJ2-5, with 7 bases that match TRBD2. The V gene end was trimmed by 4 bases and the J gene end by 4 bases; junction bases not matched to a gene: 3. Germline CDR1 is SQVTM and CDR2 is ANQGSEA. This CDR3 region has 12 residues. The CDR3: CSVAGGSETQYF. DNA of the CDR3: TGCAGCGTTGCGGGGGGATCAGAGACCCAGTACTTC. Combining the CDR3 with reference TRBV29-1 and TRBJ2-5 gives the whole variable domain SAVISQKPSRDICQRGTSLTIQCQVDSQVTMMFWYRQQPGQSLTLIATANQGSEATYESGFVIDKFPISRPNLTFSTLTVSNMSPEDSSIYLCSVAGGSETQYFGPGTRLLVL.

The V and J genes are TRBV12-3 or TRBV12-4 and TRBJ2-1, with 7 nucleotides matching TRBD2. Trimming at V came to 4 bases and at J to 15 bases, leaving 6 bases not matched to a gene. This CDR3 has 11 residues. The CDR3: CASSSEREGFF. The CDR3 DNA follows: TGTGCCAGCAGTTCAGAGCGGGAAGGGTTCTTC.

This clonotype was observed a handful of times. The chain combines TRBV9 with TRBJ2-5; 8 bases agree with TRBD2. The better agreement between TRBJ2-1 and the DNA end casts doubt on the J call. The CDR3 extends over 12 amino acids. From germline, CDR1 is SGDLS and CDR2 YYNGEE. The CDR3 bases are TGTGCCAGCAGCACCGGACTAGCCGAGCAGTTCTTC. Translating gives CASSTGLAEQFF.

The CDR3 DNA reads TGCGCCAGCAACTTACAGGGGGCGCGGACTGAAGCTTTCTTT. Protein sequence: CASNLQGARTEAFF. This chain links TRBV5-1 with TRBJ1-1; 9 bases fit TRBD1. Germline V lookup: CDR1 SGHRS, CDR2 YFSETQ. CDR3 length equals 14 residues. The ends lost 6 bases at V and 5 bases at J; junction bases unmatched: 8.

This clonotype has only a few counts. V gene TRBV15 combines with J gene TRBJ2-5; no clear D gene. With 5 bases removed from V and 5 bases from J, the gap between germline ends came to 21 bases. The germline gives CDR1 LNHNV, CDR2 YYDKDF (reference sequence). The CDR3 is made up of 16 amino acids. In DNA form, the CDR3 reads TGTGCCACCAGCCAAGGTAGAGGCCCTGCTACCGAGACCCAGTACTTC. Its protein is CATSQGRGPATETQYF.

This clonotype was counted many times. The rearrangement uses TRBV4-2 and TRBJ2-1; 12 positions agree with TRBD2. The CDR3 spans 16 residues. Per the germline V gene, CDR1 is LGHNA and CDR2 is YNFKEQ. V shed 0 bases and J 6 bases; nucleotides not matched to a gene: 3. CDR3 in DNA: TGTGCCAGCAGCCAAGAAGAGACTAGCGGGAGCAATGAGCAGTTCTTC. It yields the protein CASSQEETSGSNEQFF.

This clonotype appeared a few times. The chain couples TRBV3-1 to TRBJ1-1; 9 positions match TRBD1. Germline loops: CDR1 LGHDT, CDR2 YNNKEL (reference sequence). CDR3 length: 17 amino acids. Trimming cost V 2 bases and J 6 bases; bases outside gene matches: 13. The CDR3 DNA follows: TGTGCCAGCAGCCAACTTTCAGACAGGGGGAAATTCGCTGAAGCTTTCTTT. Protein product: CASSQLSDRGKFAEAFF.

This clonotype was found many times. This rearrangement joins TRBV28 to TRBJ1-4; D gene unclear. Germline V gives CDR1 MDHEN, CDR2 SYDVKM. V was cut by 5 bases and J by 8 bases, with 15 bases left in between. The CDR3 is 14 amino acids. The CDR3 is CASSPPRGWEKLFF. CDR3 sequence (DNA): TGTGCCAGCAGTCCTCCCCGCGGCTGGGAAAAACTGTTTTTT.

This clonotype was recorded a few times. This rearrangement joins TRBV27 to TRBJ2-5; TRBD2 matches 8 bases. From germline, CDR1 is MNHEY and CDR2 SMNVEV (reference sequence). V dropped 7 bases and J dropped 5; count of bases not matched to a gene: 9. The CDR3 is 14 residues long. The CDR3 sequence is CASMKAGALETQYF. CDR3 DNA: TGTGCCAGCATGAAAGCGGGAGCTCTGGAGACCCAGTACTTC.